One and the same sample provided the 14 T cell receptor beta chains below, sequenced in a study of T-cell reconstitution after alpha-beta-depleted transplantation in children (dated by TCRdb to 2015 to 2016). The library was built by means of PCR. Sequencing took place on an Illumina HiSeq 2500. TCR libraries were prepared with molecular barcoding, using unique molecular identifiers to normalize TCRbeta repertoire quantification. Using fastp trimming at Q25 and MiXCR clonotype assembly, TCRdb reanalyzed the public sequencing data and kept in-frame beta chains. Rows are combined by CDR3 protein, so each entry shows the most common genes and DNA. Present in this sample are under 450,000 distinct CDR3 sequences, 15% to 20% of which were seen just once. Of the sample, around 30% is held by the ten largest clones. The treatment or condition label, read with the paper, signifies: allogeneic hematopoietic cell transplantation with graft depleted of TCRalphabeta T cells and CD19 B cells.

Sequencing was performed on PBMCs, mostly from graft donor cells, taken 360 days after TCRalphabeta/CD19-depleted stem cell transplant. The receptors derive from a boy under two years old who had a stem cell transplant for Wiskott-Aldrich syndrome, so the T cells may come from the graft donor.

This chain uses TRBV24-1 with TRBJ2-2; 9 bases are shared with TRBD1. This CDR3 is 16 amino acids long. J was trimmed by 2 bases and V by 4 bases; bases with no gene match: 4. Germline V lookup: CDR1 KGHDR, CDR2 SFDVKD. In DNA, the CDR3 is TGTGCCACCAGTGAGCCGGACAGGGGTAACACCGGGGAGCTGTTTTTT. Protein: CATSEPDRGNTGELFF.

The rearrangement links TRBV3-1 to TRBJ2-2; possibly TRBD2 for D (5 bases). Germline CDR1 reads LGHDT; CDR2 reads YNNKEL (reference sequence). The CDR3 extends over 14 amino acids. Trimming pared 0 bases from V and 9 bases from J, leaving 11 bases between. The CDR3 here is CASSQELGARELFF. The CDR3 nucleotides are TGTGCCAGCAGCCAAGAACTAGGCGCCCGGGAGCTGTTTTTT.

This clonotype was observed many times. The chain combines TRBV7-2 with TRBJ2-1, with D uncertain. CDR1 SGHTA and CDR2 FQGNSA come from the germline V gene. Trimming stripped 3 bases from V and 1 base from J, with 10 bases between. There are 15 residues in the CDR3. The DNA for the CDR3 is TGTGCCAGCAGCTTTTTTTCCAGGTCCTACAATGAGCAGTTCTTC. Residues: CASSFFSRSYNEQFF.

The table lists this clonotype with a few counts. This rearrangement joins TRBV2 to TRBJ2-7, with TRBD1 matching over 9 bases. Germline values: CDR1 SNHLY, CDR2 FYNNEI. The trim removed 8 bases at V and 2 bases at J, leaving 13 bases unmatched. CDR3 size: 16 residues. The DNA of the CDR3 is TGTGCCAGCCGAGTGGGGACGGGACAGGGAACCTACGAGCAGTACTTC. Protein: CASRVGTGQGTYEQYF.

This clonotype was counted many times. The V and J genes are TRBV29-1 and TRBJ2-7, with D hard to call. Germline CDR1 is SQVTM and CDR2 is ANQGSEA. V was cut by 0 bases and J by 1 base, with 7 bases left in between. This CDR3 is 13 amino acids long. The CDR3 bases are TGCAGCGTTGAAGACGGCCCGTCCTACGAGCAGTACTTC. This translates into CSVEDGPSYEQYF.

This clonotype was counted only a few times. The CDR3 bases are TGTGCCAGCTCACCCGGACAGGGTTTTTGGGTTACGCAGTATTTT. It codes for CASSPGQGFWVTQYF. This sequence joins TRBV18 and TRBJ2-3, with TRBD1 matching over 8 bases. Unmatched junction bases numbered 10, after V lost 3 bases and J lost 8 bases. The germline V gene encodes CDR1 KGHSH and CDR2 LQKENI. This CDR3 comprises 15 residues.

This clonotype has just a few counts. The gene calls are TRBV12-3 or TRBV12-4 and TRBJ2-2; the D gene is possibly TRBD2 (6 bases). The length of the CDR3 is 17 residues. Trimming shortened V by 6 bases and J by 3 bases, and 20 bases separated the two germline ends. CDR3 coding DNA: TGTGCCAGCAGATATCCCTTCCGGGAGAGGGACACCGGGGAGCTGTTTTTT. Its protein is CASRYPFRERDTGELFF.

This clonotype turned up a few times. J is TRBJ2-4 and V is TRBV28; 9 bases are a match to TRBD2. The CDR3 consists of 14 residues. Germline V CDR1 and CDR2: MDHEN, SYDVKM. Germline trimming cut 2 bases from V and 7 bases from J; bases unmatched to any gene: 3. The DNA for the CDR3 is TGTGCCAGCAGTTTACCGGGACTAGCCAACATTCAGTACTTC. It translates to CASSLPGLANIQYF.

The chain couples TRBV20-1 to TRBJ1-5; D not resolved. Germline CDR1 and CDR2: DFQATT and SNEGSKA (reference sequence). The CDR3 extends over 12 amino acids. Trimming took off 3 bases at V and 5 bases at J, with 8 bases between the two ends. CDR3 in amino acids: CSARAGDQPQHF. Here the CDR3 DNA reads TGCAGTGCTAGGGCCGGGGATCAGCCCCAGCATTTT.

This clonotype was found a few times. The CDR3 DNA follows: TGTGCCAGCAGCTTACGGAAGGGGTTCGCCTACGAGCAGTACTTC. This gives the protein CASSLRKGFAYEQYF. The chain employs TRBV7-9 and TRBJ2-7; D may be TRBD1 (5 bases). The germline V gene encodes CDR1 SEHNR and CDR2 FQNEAQ (reference sequence). This CDR3 has 15 residues. V dropped 2 bases and J dropped 2 bases, with 13 bases sitting between them.

This chain connects TRBV6-5 to TRBJ2-2; D is ambiguous. Germline V CDR1 and CDR2: MNHEY, SVGAGI. The CDR3 is 16 amino acids. V dropped 0 bases and J dropped 3 bases, with 11 bases sitting between them. The CDR3 is CASSYSLPGHTGELFF. Written as DNA, the CDR3 is TGTGCCAGCAGTTACTCGTTACCGGGCCACACCGGGGAGCTGTTTTTT.

This clonotype was counted between two and nine times. The J gene is TRBJ2-1, the V gene TRBV18, with 13 bases matching TRBD2. The trim removed 1 base at V and 0 bases at J, leaving 6 bases unmatched. CDR1 and CDR2 from the germline V gene are KGHSH and LQKENI. CDR3 length: 19 amino acids. The DNA of the CDR3 is TGTGCCAGCTCACCACTGACTAGCGGGGGGTCCAGCTCCTACAATGAGCAGTTCTTC. It specifies CASSPLTSGGSSSYNEQFF.

Notes on this clonotype: The junction departs from the called germline gene at one end, perhaps through a read error. The chain couples TRBV6-5 to TRBJ2-5, with 7 positions matching TRBD1. Germline CDR1 and CDR2: MNHEY and SVGAGI. This CDR3 region has 16 residues. The CDR3 DNA reads as TGTGCCAGCAGTTACTCCGGGACAGCTTCCCAACAGACCCAGTACTTC. Translation: CASSYSGTASQQTQYF.

This clonotype was detected only a few times. The chain links TRBV24-1 to TRBJ2-1; D is unresolved. CDR1 and CDR2 from the germline V gene are KGHDR and SFDVKD. Trimming stripped 1 base from V and 8 bases from J, with 8 bases between. The CDR3 contains 13 residues. CDR3 DNA: TGTGCCACCAGTGATTTAGGAAGGGATGAGCAGTTCTTC. Amino acid sequence: CATSDLGRDEQFF.